The entry below gives a single T cell receptor beta chain sequence along with its context. As yet, its antigen is unknown. No infections or other immune events were documented during collection. Germline CDR1 and CDR2: MNHEY and SVGAGI. This CDR3 comprises 13 residues. Trimming pared 0 bases from V and 6 bases from J, leaving 8 bases between. These data are taken from a study of identifying expanded T cells in peripheral blood. General observations from the study: Over around two and four weeks, about 15 and 18 clones changed, versus more than 1 between replicates.

Assay used: immunoSEQ multiplex PCR; TCRdb lists only in-frame clones, some missing. The table lists 100,000 to 110,000 clones, 88% of them singletons. This TCR came from a person between 18 and 75 years old in good health. The rearrangement joins TRBV6-5 to TRBJ1-1; a possible D gene is TRBD1 (6 bases). Sequencing was performed on blood. CDR3 residues: CASSYSRGAEAFF. The DNA for the CDR3 is TGTGCCAGCAGTTACTCCAGGGGAGCTGAAGCTTTCTTT.